Described below is a single T cell receptor beta chain sequence and its context. The data belong to a study of blood T cells in healthy people across ages. A second PCR, run for about 6 to 12 cycles, used a sample-barcoded 5' primer plus a J-beta primer mix. TCRdb ran MiXCR on the 5' RACE reads and lists one entry per CDR3 protein. The sample shows about 580,000 distinct CDR3 sequences, roughly 48% of them seen only once. V lost 3 bases and J lost 6, with 20 bases in between. Per germline, CDR1 SGHDT and CDR2 YYEEEE. The CDR3 runs 16 residues. The sample was blood. This chain uses TRBV5-6 with TRBJ2-3; the D gene is possibly TRBD2 (6 bases). The TCR was taken from a man aged 80 or over in good health. CDR3 loop: CASSSLYGRTKDTQYF. The CDR3 bases are TGTGCCAGCAGCTCTTTATATGGGAGGACTAAGGATACGCAGTATTTT.